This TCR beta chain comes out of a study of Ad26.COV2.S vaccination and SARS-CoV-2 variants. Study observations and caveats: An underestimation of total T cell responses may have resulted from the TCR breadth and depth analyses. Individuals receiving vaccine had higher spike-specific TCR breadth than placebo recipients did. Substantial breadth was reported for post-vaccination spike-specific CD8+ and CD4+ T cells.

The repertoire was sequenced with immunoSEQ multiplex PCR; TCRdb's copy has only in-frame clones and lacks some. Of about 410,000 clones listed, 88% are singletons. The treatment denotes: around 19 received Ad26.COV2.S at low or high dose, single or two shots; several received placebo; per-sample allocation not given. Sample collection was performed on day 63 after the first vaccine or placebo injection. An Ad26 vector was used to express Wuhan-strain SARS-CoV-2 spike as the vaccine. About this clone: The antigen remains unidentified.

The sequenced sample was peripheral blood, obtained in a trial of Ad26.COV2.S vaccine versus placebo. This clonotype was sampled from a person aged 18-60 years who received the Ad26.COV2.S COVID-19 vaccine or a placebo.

As DNA, the CDR3 is TGTGCCAGCAGCTTCCCCGGGACAGGGGGCGCAGGCTACACCTTC. Protein product: CASSFPGTGGAGYTF. V usage is TRBV5-4 and J usage is TRBJ1-2; TRBD1 agrees at 12 bases. The CDR3 is 15 amino acids. Unmatched junction bases numbered 7, after V lost 2 bases and J lost 8 bases. Germline lookup yields CDR1 SGHNT and CDR2 YYREEE (reference sequence).